This T cell receptor beta chain stems from a study of shared clonotypes between healthy human individuals. Authors' analysis steps: ImmunoSEQ gave junction-only sequences without quality scores, so filtering differed. Clones were read by immunoSEQ multiplex PCR, and TCRdb kept only the in-frame ones, dropping some. V and J calls and clone size are given by that table; D and trimming were obtained from the DNA. The table has 660,000 or so clones, about 95% seen once. Germline CDR1 is SQVTM and CDR2 is ANQGSEA. The CDR3 runs 11 residues. With 5 bases removed from V and 5 bases from J, the gap between germline ends came to 6 bases. Terminally differentiated effector memory CD45RA+ cells were excluded by CCR7 positive selection of CD45RO-negative cells.

This sequence originates from a woman in her 30s in good health. Material: naive CD8+ T cells sorted from blood. This chain links TRBV29-1 with TRBJ2-2; the D is unclear. The CDR3 DNA sequence: TGCAGCGTTCGACTTACCGGGGAGCTGTTTTTT. It encodes CSVRLTGELFF.